One and the same sample provided the 28 T cell receptor beta chains below, sequenced in a study of identical twins. TCRdb reanalysed the 5' RACE reads using MiXCR and keeps one entry per CDR3 protein. The sample lists around 530,000 distinct CDR3 sequences; over 12% were seen once. These records were also assigned to another study, of yellow fever vaccine responses in identical twins.

Sequenced sample: CD4+ T cells sorted from blood. The origin of the receptors is a woman younger than 30 in good health.

This clonotype was found a few times. This chain connects TRBV3-1 to TRBJ2-3, with TRBD2 as a possible D gene (6 bases). The germline V gene has CDR1 LGHDT and CDR2 YNNKEL (reference sequence). Trimming cost V 4 bases and J 2 bases, with 13 bases left between them. CDR3 length equals 15 residues. CDR3 sequence (DNA): TGTGCCAGCAGCCCCACCGGAGGGGACACAGATACGCAGTATTTT. Amino acid sequence: CASSPTGGDTDTQYF.

This clonotype was detected a few times. The chain has TRBV10-3 and TRBJ2-3; TRBD1 matches 9 bases. The CDR3 runs to 15 residues. V shed 5 bases and J 1 base; nucleotides not matched to a gene: 4. Germline CDR1 ENHRY, CDR2 SYGVKD. CDR3 nucleotides: TGTGCCATCAGTAAGGACAGGGGCCGCACAGATACGCAGTATTTT. The encoded protein is CAISKDRGRTDTQYF.

The chain carries TRBV10-3 and TRBJ2-1; D might be TRBD1 or TRBD2, each matching 5 bases. Germline assignment: CDR1 ENHRY and CDR2 SYGVKD. V shed 3 bases and J shed 6 bases, with 18 bases lying between them. The CDR3 is 16 residues long. DNA of the CDR3: TGTGCCATCAGTGACGGGCATGCCGGGACCCGCAATGAGCAGTTCTTC. The encoded protein is CAISDGHAGTRNEQFF.

This clonotype showed up just a few times. The J gene is TRBJ1-1, the V gene TRBV5-1; D is uncertain. V gave up 4 bases and J gave up 2 bases, with 9 bases separating them. The CDR3 sequence is 13 residues long. Germline lookup yields CDR1 SGHRS and CDR2 YFSETQ. The CDR3 region is CASSPTFNTEAFF. CDR3 bases: TGCGCCAGCAGCCCAACATTCAACACTGAAGCTTTCTTT.

In this sample, this clonotype turned up a few times. V and J are TRBV10-1 and TRBJ1-1; no reliable D call. Germline CDR1 is WNHNN and CDR2 is SYGVQD (reference sequence). The V end was cut by 7 bases, the J end by 5 bases, with 14 bases between. The CDR3 covers 13 residues. CDR3 DNA: TGCGCCAGCACCCCAGCCCTGGAAACTGAAGCTTTCTTT. It codes for CASTPALETEAFF.

This sequence joins TRBV3-1 and TRBJ2-3, with 9 bases lining up with TRBD2. CDR1 is LGHDT, CDR2 YNNKEL, per germline (reference sequence). This CDR3 has 14 residues. The V and J ends lost 7 bases and 5 bases, in that order; junction bases with no gene match: 7. This chain's CDR3 is CASILSTSGDTQYF. The CDR3 region has the DNA TGTGCCAGCATCCTATCGACTAGCGGAGATACGCAGTATTTT.

The chain couples TRBV20-1 to TRBJ2-7; 7 nucleotides line up with TRBD1. Per the germline V gene, CDR1 is DFQATT and CDR2 is SNEGSKA (reference sequence). The CDR3 runs 11 residues. The junction had 6 bases not matched to a gene; V was cut back by 4 bases and J by 9 bases. Here the CDR3 DNA reads TGCAGTGCTACCCCCGACAGGGTGCAGTACTTC. It specifies CSATPDRVQYF.

V gene TRBV11-2 combines with J gene TRBJ2-7; 8 bases fit TRBD1. Per the germline V gene, CDR1 is SGHAT and CDR2 is FQNNGV. Unmatched junction bases numbered 9, after V lost 5 bases and J lost 3 bases. There are 15 residues in the CDR3. The CDR3 loop is CASSNLRDRFYEQYF. In DNA, the CDR3 is TGTGCCAGCAGCAATCTCCGGGACAGGTTCTACGAGCAGTACTTC.

This clonotype was detected only a few times. The rearrangement links TRBV7-2 to TRBJ2-7; D possibly corresponds to TRBD2 (5 bases). The germline CDR1 and CDR2 sequences are SGHTA and FQGNSA. This CDR3 has 15 residues. Trimming took off 1 base at V and 0 bases at J, with 10 bases between the two ends. CDR3 sequence reads: CASSLGGGLSYEQYF. CDR3 coding DNA: TGTGCCAGCAGCTTAGGCGGAGGCCTCTCCTACGAGCAGTACTTC.

There are many counts of this clonotype. V and J are TRBV19 and TRBJ2-7; 12 nucleotides align to TRBD2. Germline lookup yields CDR1 LNHDA and CDR2 SQIVND (reference sequence). Trimming removed 6 bases from V and 0 bases from J; junction bases left unmatched: 3. The CDR3 runs 15 residues. CDR3 region: CASSPLAGGSYEQYF. DNA of the CDR3: TGTGCCAGTAGCCCACTAGCGGGAGGCTCCTACGAGCAGTACTTC.

This clonotype appeared many times. This chain connects TRBV12-3 or TRBV12-4 to TRBJ2-7, with TRBD2 matching 9 bases. The V segment lost 3 bases and the J segment 4 bases; nucleotides outside the gene matches: 4. The CDR3 has 14 residues. Here the CDR3 reads CASSLREGQYEQYF. As DNA, the CDR3 is TGTGCCAGCAGTTTGCGGGAGGGCCAATACGAGCAGTACTTC.

The chain has TRBV7-9 and TRBJ1-6, with TRBD1 identical over 8 bases. Per germline, CDR1 SEHNR and CDR2 FQNEAQ (reference sequence). The CDR3 consists of 14 residues. V lost 5 bases and J lost 6; bases outside the gene matches: 3. CDR3: CASSVGQANSPLHF. CDR3 DNA: TGTGCCAGCAGCGTGGGACAGGCTAATTCACCCCTCCACTTT.

CDR3 DNA sequence: TGTGCCAGCAGCGTAGAGCAGATTCCTACCAATGGCTACACCTTC. It codes for CASSVEQIPTNGYTF. V gene TRBV9 combines with J gene TRBJ1-2; no reliable D call. Trimming took off 0 bases at V and 6 bases at J, with 15 bases between the two ends. Germline CDR1 reads SGDLS; CDR2 reads YYNGEE. This CDR3 spans 15 amino acids.

This clonotype showed up just a few times. The rearrangement uses TRBV28 and TRBJ2-1; perhaps TRBD1 as D (5 bases). This CDR3 comprises 14 residues. Trimming took 6 bases from V and 5 from J, leaving 14 bases between them. Germline V gene data show CDR1 as MDHEN and CDR2 as SYDVKM. The CDR3 DNA reads as TGTGCCAGCAGATTCGACAGAGAAAACAATGAGCAGTTCTTC. This sequence encodes CASRFDRENNEQFF.

This clonotype was counted between two and nine times. The chain links TRBV5-1 to TRBJ1-2, with D possibly matching TRBD1 (5 bases). CDR3 length equals 16 residues. Germline CDR1 SGHRS, CDR2 YFSETQ. Trimming stripped 5 bases from V and 4 bases from J, with 21 bases between. As DNA, the CDR3 is TGCGCCAGCAGTCCGACGGGGGGAGAGAGGGGCTATGGCTACACCTTC. Its protein product is CASSPTGGERGYGYTF. Complete variable domain (other parts from reference TRBV5-1 and TRBJ1-2): KAGVTQTPRYLIKTRGQQVTLSCSPISGHRSVSWYQQTPGQGLQFLFEYFSETQRNKGNFPGRFSGRQFSNSRSEMNVSTLELGDSALYLCASSPTGGERGYGYTFGSGTRLTVV.

This clonotype was observed a few times. The chain has TRBV20-1 and TRBJ2-3; D may be TRBD2 (6 bases). The CDR3 extends over 13 amino acids. Germline V gene sequence: CDR1 DFQATT, CDR2 SNEGSKA (reference sequence). V was shortened by 0 bases and J by 6 bases, with 10 bases between the two germline ends. The CDR3 is CSAREAGRDTQYF. CDR3 coding DNA: TGCAGTGCTAGAGAGGCGGGGCGGGATACGCAGTATTTT.

This clonotype has just a few counts. The V gene is TRBV9, the J gene TRBJ2-2; a weak D match, TRBD1 (6 bases). Germline-derived CDR1 and CDR2 are SGDLS and YYNGEE. The CDR3 runs 17 residues. Trimming removed 4 bases from V and 6 bases from J, with 22 bases in between. The CDR3 is CASSPYRDTLGAGELFF. DNA for the CDR3: TGTGCCAGCAGCCCATACCGGGACACCCTCGGGGCCGGGGAGCTGTTTTTT.

The V gene is TRBV18, the J gene TRBJ2-2; D is perhaps TRBD1 or TRBD2 (5 bases each). The germline V gene has CDR1 KGHSH and CDR2 LQKENI. CDR3 length: 15 amino acids. Trimming took off 6 bases at V and 1 base at J, with 12 bases between the two ends. The CDR3 region is CASSTGTLNTGELFF. CDR3 nucleotides: TGTGCCAGCTCTACCGGGACCTTGAACACCGGGGAGCTGTTTTTT.

V usage is TRBV6-1 and J usage is TRBJ2-2; D might be TRBD1 or TRBD2, each matching 6 bases. V was shortened by 6 bases and J by 4 bases, with 18 bases between the two germline ends. Germline assignment: CDR1 MNHNS and CDR2 SASEGT. The CDR3 is 16 amino acids. The CDR3 spells CASRRGLLDTTGELFF. The CDR3 bases are TGTGCCAGCAGACGGGGGCTGCTCGACACCACCGGGGAGCTGTTTTTT.

The chain recombines TRBV6-5 with TRBJ2-7; D unclear. The ends were cut back, 6 bases at V and 2 bases at J, with 8 bases in the middle. CDR1 MNHEY and CDR2 SVGAGI come from the germline V gene. This CDR3 has 12 residues. DNA of the CDR3: TGTGCCAGCAGAAAAACAACCTACGAGCAGTACTTC. It codes for CASRKTTYEQYF.

This clonotype came up a few times. V gene TRBV20-1 combines with J gene TRBJ1-1; tentatively, D is TRBD1 (5 bases). The CDR3 runs 12 residues. Germline CDR1 and CDR2: DFQATT and SNEGSKA (reference sequence). Deletions cut 0 bases from V and 7 bases from J, with 9 bases between. The CDR3 DNA reads as TGCAGTGCTAGAGAGACAGTTTTTGAAGCTTTCTTT. The encoded protein is CSARETVFEAFF.

The chain employs TRBV7-8 and TRBJ2-1; maybe TRBD1 (5 bases). Germline V lookup: CDR1 SGHVS, CDR2 FQNEAQ. V lost 5 bases and J lost 7, with 27 bases in between. This CDR3 is 18 amino acids long. The CDR3 nucleotides are TGTGCCAGCAGCGCAGCACTAACCCCTGGGGCCTGGGCAAATGAGCAGTTCTTC. Translated, it gives CASSAALTPGAWANEQFF.

A remark on this clonotype: A much larger clonotype is one base distant, so this may be a read error. The rearrangement links TRBV5-1 to TRBJ2-2; D perhaps matches TRBD1 (6 bases). The CDR3 consists of 16 residues. Germline V gene data show CDR1 as SGHRS and CDR2 as YFSETQ. For the CDR3, the DNA is TGCGCCAGCGGCTTGAATTCATTGGGGGCCACCGGGGAGCTGTTTTTT. Residues: CASGLNSLGATGELFF. The variable domain in full, completed from reference TRBV5-1 and TRBJ2-2, reads KAGVTQTPRYLIKTRGQQVTLSCSPISGHRSVSWYQQTPGQGLQFLFEYFSETQRNKGNFPGRFSGRQFSNSRSEMNVSTLELGDSALYLCASGLNSLGATGELFFGEGSRLTVL.

This clonotype appeared a few times. CDR3 DNA sequence: TGTGCCAGCAGCTCCGTCGGGGAGCTGTTTTTT. Translation: CASSSVGELFF. The chain employs TRBV7-8 and TRBJ2-2; unclear D gene. V was trimmed by 4 bases and J by 7 bases, leaving 4 bases between them. CDR1 SGHVS and CDR2 FQNEAQ come from the germline V gene. The CDR3 sequence is 11 residues long. Full variable domain (missing parts from reference TRBV7-8 and TRBJ2-2): GAGVSQSPRYKVAKRGQDVALRCDPISGHVSLFWYQQALGQGPEFLTYFQNEAQLDKSGLPSDRFFAERPEGSVSTLKIQRTQQEDSAVYLCASSSVGELFFGEGSRLTVL.

V is TRBV7-8 and J is TRBJ2-1; 15 bases are shared with TRBD2. The CDR3 has 16 residues. With V trimmed by 5 bases and J by 9 bases, 8 bases remained unmatched. Germline-derived CDR1 and CDR2 are SGHVS and FQNEAQ. The CDR3 DNA sequence: TGTGCCAGCAGCCCAAGGACTAGCGGGGGGGCCCTTGAGCAGTTCTTC. Its protein is CASSPRTSGGALEQFF.

This clonotype has just a few counts. The chain has TRBV12-3 or TRBV12-4 and TRBJ2-7; D may be TRBD1 (5 bases). The CDR3 has 15 residues. The V end was cut by 3 bases, the J end by 2 bases, with 14 bases between. The chain's CDR3 is CASSLGQGVTYEQYV. In DNA, the CDR3 is TGTGCCAGCAGTTTGGGGCAGGGCGTTACCTACGAGCAGTACGTC.

This clonotype has just a few counts. The genes are TRBV11-1 and TRBJ2-7; 9 nucleotides match TRBD1. This CDR3 comprises 15 residues. Germline V gives CDR1 SGHAT, CDR2 FQDESV (reference sequence). V lost 5 bases, J lost 4 bases, and 9 bases stayed unmatched. The CDR3 is CASSTPGQGQYEQYF. CDR3 bases: TGTGCCAGCAGCACGCCGGGACAGGGACAGTACGAGCAGTACTTC. The full variable domain, with the rest looked up from reference TRBV11-1 and TRBJ2-7, is EAEVAQSPRYKITEKSQAVAFWCDPISGHATLYWYRQILGQGPELLVQFQDESVVDDSQLPKDRFSAERLKGVDSTLKIQPAELGDSAMYLCASSTPGQGQYEQYFGPGTRLTVT.

In this sample, this clonotype turned up many times. This rearrangement joins TRBV12-3 or TRBV12-4 to TRBJ1-6; TRBD1 agrees at 7 bases. The CDR3 extends over 15 amino acids. Trimming removed 7 bases from V and 7 bases from J; junction bases left unmatched: 10. CDR3 DNA: TGTGCCAGCAAACAGGGGCTGCTCCTCAATTCACCCCTCCACTTT. Translation gives CASKQGLLLNSPLHF.